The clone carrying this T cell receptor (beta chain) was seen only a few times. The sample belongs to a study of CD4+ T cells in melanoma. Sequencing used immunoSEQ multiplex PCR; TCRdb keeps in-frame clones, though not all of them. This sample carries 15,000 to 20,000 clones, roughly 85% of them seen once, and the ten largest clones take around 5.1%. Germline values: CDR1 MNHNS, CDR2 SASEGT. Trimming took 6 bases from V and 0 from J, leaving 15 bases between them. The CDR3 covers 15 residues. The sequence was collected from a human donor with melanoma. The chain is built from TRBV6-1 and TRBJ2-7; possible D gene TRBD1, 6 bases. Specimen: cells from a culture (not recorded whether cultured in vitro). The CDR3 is CASSRGQSASYEQYF. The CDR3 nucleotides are TGTGCCAGCAGCCGAGGACAGTCAGCCTCCTACGAGCAGTACTTC.